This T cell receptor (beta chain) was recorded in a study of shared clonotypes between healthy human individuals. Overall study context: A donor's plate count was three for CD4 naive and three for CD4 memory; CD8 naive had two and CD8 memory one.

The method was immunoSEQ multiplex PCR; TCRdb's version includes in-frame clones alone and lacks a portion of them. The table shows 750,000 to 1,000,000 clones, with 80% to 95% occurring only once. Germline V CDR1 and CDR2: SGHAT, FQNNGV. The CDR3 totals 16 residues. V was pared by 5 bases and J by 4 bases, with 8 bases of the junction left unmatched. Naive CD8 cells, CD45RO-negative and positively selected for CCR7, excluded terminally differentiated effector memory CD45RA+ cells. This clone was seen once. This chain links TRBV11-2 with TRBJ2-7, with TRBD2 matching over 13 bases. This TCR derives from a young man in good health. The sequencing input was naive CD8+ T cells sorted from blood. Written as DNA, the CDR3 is TGTGCCAGCAGCCCGTTAACTAGCGGGAGGGAGTACGAGCAGTACTTC. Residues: CASSPLTSGREYEQYF.